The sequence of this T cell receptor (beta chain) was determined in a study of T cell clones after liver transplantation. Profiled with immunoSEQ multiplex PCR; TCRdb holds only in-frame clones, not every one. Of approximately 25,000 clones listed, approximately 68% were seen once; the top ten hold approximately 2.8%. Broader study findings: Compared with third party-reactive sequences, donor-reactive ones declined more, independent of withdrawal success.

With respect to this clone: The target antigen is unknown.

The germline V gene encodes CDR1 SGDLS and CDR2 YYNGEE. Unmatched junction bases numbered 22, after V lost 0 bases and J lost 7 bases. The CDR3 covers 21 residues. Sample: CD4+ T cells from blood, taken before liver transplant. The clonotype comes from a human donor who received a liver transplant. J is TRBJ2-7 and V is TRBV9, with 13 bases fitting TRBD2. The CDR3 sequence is CASSVVFDREGTSGIGWEQYV. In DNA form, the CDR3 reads TGTGCCAGCAGCGTAGTTTTTGATAGAGAAGGGACTAGCGGGATTGGCTGGGAGCAGTACGTC.